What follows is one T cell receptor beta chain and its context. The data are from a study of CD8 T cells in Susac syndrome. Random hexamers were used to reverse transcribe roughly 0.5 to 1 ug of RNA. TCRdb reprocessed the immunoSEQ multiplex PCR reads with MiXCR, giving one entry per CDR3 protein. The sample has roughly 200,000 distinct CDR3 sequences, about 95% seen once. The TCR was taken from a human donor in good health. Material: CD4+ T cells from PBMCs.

For the CDR3, the DNA is TGTGCCAGCAGCCAAGTACCGTTCGAGCAGTACTTC. Translation: CASSQVPFEQYF. J is TRBJ2-7 and V is TRBV3-1; no firm D call. Trimming cost V 1 base and J 6 bases, with 7 bases left between them. The CDR3 length is 12 residues. Germline V gene lookup returns CDR1 LGHDT and CDR2 YNNKEL (reference sequence).